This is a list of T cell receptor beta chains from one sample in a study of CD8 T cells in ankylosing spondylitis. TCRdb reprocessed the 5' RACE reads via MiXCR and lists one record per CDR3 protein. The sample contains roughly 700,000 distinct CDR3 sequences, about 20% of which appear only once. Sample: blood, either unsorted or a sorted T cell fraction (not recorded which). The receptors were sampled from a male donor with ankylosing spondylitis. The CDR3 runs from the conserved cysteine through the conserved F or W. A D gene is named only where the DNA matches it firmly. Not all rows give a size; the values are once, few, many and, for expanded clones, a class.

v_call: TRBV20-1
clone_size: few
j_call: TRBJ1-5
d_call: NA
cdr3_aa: CSAREGARFQPQHF
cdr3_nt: TGCAGTGCTAGAGAAGGGGCGCGGTTTCAGCCCCAGCATTTT

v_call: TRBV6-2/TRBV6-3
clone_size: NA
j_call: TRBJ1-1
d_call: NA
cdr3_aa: CASSYSIFPGSGEAFF
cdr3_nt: TGTGCCAGCAGTTACTCGATATTCCCAGGGAGTGGTGAAGCTTTCTTT

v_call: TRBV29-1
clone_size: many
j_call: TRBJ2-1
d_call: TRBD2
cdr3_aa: CSVGPSGASYNEQFF
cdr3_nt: TGCAGCGTTGGGCCTAGCGGGGCTTCATACAATGAGCAGTTCTTC

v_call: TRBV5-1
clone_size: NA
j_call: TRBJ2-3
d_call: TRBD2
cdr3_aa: CASSLLPAGATDTQYF
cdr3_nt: TGCGCCAGCAGCCTGCTCCCGGCGGGAGCCACAGATACGCAGTATTTT

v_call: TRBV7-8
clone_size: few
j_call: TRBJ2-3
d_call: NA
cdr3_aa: CASSLVGAVGDTQYF
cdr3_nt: TGTGCCAGCAGCTTAGTCGGGGCGGTTGGCGATACGCAGTATTTT

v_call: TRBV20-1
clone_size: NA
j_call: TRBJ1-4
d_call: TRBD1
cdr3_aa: CSGRDRGPYEKLFF
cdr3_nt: TGCAGTGGGCGGGACAGGGGGCCTTATGAAAAACTGTTTTTT

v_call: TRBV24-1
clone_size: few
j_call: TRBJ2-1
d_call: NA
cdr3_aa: CATSDLTENEQFF
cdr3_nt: TGTGCCACCAGTGACCTGACCGAGAATGAGCAGTTCTTC

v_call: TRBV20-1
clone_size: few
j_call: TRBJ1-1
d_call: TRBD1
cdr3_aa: CSAPGQGGPEAFF
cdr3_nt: TGCAGTGCCCCAGGACAGGGGGGACCTGAAGCTTTCTTT

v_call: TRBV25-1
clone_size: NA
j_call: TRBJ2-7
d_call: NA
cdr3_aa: CASSEAGAFVEQYF
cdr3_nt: TGTGCCAGCAGTGAGGCAGGCGCTTTCGTCGAGCAGTACTTC

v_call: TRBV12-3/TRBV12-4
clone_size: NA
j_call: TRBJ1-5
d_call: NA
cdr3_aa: CATGRVPYSNQPQHF
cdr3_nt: TGTGCAACGGGCAGAGTCCCTTATAGCAATCAGCCCCAGCATTTT

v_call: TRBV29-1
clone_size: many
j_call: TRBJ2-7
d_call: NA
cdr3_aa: CSVVGSSYEQYF
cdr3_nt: TGCAGCGTTGTCGGGTCCTCCTACGAGCAGTACTTC

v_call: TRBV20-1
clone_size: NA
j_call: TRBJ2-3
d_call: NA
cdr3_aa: CSARAFTDTQYF
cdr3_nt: TGCAGTGCTAGAGCTTTCACAGATACGCAGTATTTT

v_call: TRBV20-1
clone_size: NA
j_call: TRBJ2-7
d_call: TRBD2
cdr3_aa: CSASRTSGGAKRDEQYF
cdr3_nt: TGCAGTGCTAGCCGTACTAGCGGGGGGGCCAAGAGGGACGAGCAGTACTTC

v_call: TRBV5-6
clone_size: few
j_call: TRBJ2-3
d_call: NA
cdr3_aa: CASTNGGSATDTQYF
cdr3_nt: TGTGCCAGCACAAACGGGGGTTCCGCCACAGATACGCAGTATTTT

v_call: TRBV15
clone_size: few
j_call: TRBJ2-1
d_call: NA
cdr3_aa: CATSRDRWGEQFF
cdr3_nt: TGTGCCACCAGCAGAGATCGGTGGGGTGAGCAGTTCTTC

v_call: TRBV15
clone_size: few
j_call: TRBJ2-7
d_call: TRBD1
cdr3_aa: CATSRDPGQVNEQYF
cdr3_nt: TGTGCCACCAGCAGAGATCCGGGACAGGTCAACGAGCAGTACTTC

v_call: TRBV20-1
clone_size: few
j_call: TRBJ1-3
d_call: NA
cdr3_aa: CSAARTFTGNGNTIYF
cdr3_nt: TGCAGTGCCGCAAGGACCTTTACAGGGAACGGAAACACCATATATTTT

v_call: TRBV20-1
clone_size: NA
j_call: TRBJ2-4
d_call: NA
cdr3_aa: CSARDLRGLAKNIQYF
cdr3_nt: TGCAGTGCTAGAGATCTCAGGGGATTAGCCAAAAACATTCAGTACTTC

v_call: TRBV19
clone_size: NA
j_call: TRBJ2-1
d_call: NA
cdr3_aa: CASNGPRDRLNHEQFF
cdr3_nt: TGTGCCAGTAATGGGCCCCGAGACAGACTTAATCATGAGCAGTTCTTC

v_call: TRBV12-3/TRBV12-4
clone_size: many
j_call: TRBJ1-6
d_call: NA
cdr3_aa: CASSLSAGSNSPLHF
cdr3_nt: TGTGCCAGCAGCCTAAGTGCAGGGAGTAATTCACCCCTCCACTTT

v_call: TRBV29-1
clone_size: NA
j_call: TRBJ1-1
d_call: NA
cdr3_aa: CSVWKDSIRGTEAFF
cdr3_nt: TGCAGCGTCTGGAAGGACAGCATCCGGGGCACTGAAGCTTTCTTT

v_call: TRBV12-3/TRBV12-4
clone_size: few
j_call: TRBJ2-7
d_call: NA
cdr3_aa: CASSNRVSSYEQYF
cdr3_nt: TGTGCCAGCAGCAACAGGGTAAGCTCCTACGAGCAGTACTTC

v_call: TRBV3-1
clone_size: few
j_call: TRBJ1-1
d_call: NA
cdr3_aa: CASSQRDMSGTEAFF
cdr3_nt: TGTGCCAGCAGCCAGAGGGACATGTCGGGCACTGAAGCTTTCTTT

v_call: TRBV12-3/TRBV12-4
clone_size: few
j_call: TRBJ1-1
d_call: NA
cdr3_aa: CASVLQGKAFF
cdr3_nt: TGTGCCAGCGTATTACAGGGAAAAGCTTTCTTT

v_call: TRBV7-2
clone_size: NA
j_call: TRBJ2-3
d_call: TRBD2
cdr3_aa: CASSLARVWIQRDPRDTQYF
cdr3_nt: TGTGCCAGCAGCTTGGCGCGGGTCTGGATTCAGCGGGACCCTCGGGATACGCAGTATTTT

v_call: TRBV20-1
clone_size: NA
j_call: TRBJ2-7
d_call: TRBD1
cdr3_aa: CSARGQGAWEQYF
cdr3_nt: TGCAGTGCTAGAGGACAGGGGGCATGGGAGCAGTACTTC

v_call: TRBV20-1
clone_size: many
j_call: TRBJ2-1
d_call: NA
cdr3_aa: CSARRGGGEKFF
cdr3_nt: TGCAGTGCTAGGAGGGGCGGTGGGGAGAAGTTCTTC

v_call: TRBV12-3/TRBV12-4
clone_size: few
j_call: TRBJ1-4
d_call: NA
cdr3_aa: CASSLGGRPWGEKLFF
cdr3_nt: TGTGCCAGCAGTTTAGGAGGCAGGCCATGGGGGGAAAAACTGTTTTTT

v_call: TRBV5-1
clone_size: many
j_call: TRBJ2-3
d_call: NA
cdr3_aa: CASKDGGDTQYF
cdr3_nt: TGCGCCAGCAAAGATGGGGGAGATACGCAGTATTTT

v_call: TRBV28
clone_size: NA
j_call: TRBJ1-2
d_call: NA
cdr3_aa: CASSLSKEGYTF
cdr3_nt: TGTGCCAGCAGTTTATCGAAGGAGGGCTACACCTTC

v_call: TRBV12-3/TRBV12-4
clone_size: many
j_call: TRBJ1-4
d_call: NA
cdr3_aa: CASSLDRSNEKLFF
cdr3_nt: TGTGCCAGCAGTCTAGACAGGAGCAATGAAAAACTGTTTTTT

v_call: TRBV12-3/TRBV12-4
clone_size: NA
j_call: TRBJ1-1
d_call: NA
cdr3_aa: CASSFWAGFEAFF
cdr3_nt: TGTGCCAGCAGTTTCTGGGCCGGATTCGAAGCTTTCTTT

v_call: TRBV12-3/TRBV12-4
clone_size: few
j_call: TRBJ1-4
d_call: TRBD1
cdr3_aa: CASCKGGTGDTNEKLFF
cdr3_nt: TGTGCCAGCTGCAAGGGGGGGACAGGGGATACTAATGAAAAACTGTTTTTT

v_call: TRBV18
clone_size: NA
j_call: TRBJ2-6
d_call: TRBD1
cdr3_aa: CASSLHRGLGANVLTF
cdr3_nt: TGTGCCAGCTCCCTTCACAGGGGGCTTGGGGCCAACGTCCTGACTTTC

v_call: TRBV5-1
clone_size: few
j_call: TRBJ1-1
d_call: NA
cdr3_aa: CASSSRPGPSTEAFF
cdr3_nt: TGCGCCAGCAGCTCACGCCCGGGTCCGAGCACTGAAGCTTTCTTT

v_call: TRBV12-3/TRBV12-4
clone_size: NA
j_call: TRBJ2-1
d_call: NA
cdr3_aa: CASSFGRGINEQFF
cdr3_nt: TGTGCCAGCAGTTTCGGGCGCGGGATCAATGAGCAGTTCTTC

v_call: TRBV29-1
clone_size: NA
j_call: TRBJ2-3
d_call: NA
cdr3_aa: CSVGSYTSTDTQYF
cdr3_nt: TGCAGCGTTGGTTCCTATACTAGCACAGATACGCAGTATTTT

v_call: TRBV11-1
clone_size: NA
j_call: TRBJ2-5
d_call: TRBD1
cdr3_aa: CASSLSEAGGGETQYF
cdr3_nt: TGTGCCAGCAGCTTAAGTGAGGCAGGGGGCGGGGAGACCCAGTACTTC

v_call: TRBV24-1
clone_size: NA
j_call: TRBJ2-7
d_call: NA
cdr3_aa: CATSDPPNYEQYF
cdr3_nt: TGTGCCACCAGTGATCCCCCGAACTACGAGCAGTACTTC

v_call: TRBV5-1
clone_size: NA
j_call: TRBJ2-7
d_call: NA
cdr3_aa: CASSFTGPTPYEQYF
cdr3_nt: TGCGCCAGCAGCTTTACCGGGCCAACTCCCTACGAGCAGTACTTC

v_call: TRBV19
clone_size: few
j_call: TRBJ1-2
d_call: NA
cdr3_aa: CASNTGTNYGYTF
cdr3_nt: TGTGCCAGTAACACAGGGACCAACTATGGCTACACCTTC

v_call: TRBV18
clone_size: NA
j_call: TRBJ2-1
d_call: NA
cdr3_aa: CASSPRSGDTYNEQFF
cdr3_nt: TGTGCCAGCTCACCACGGAGCGGAGATACCTACAATGAGCAGTTCTTC

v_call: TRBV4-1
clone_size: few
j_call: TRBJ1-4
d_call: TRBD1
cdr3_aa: CASSQVGQNEKLFF
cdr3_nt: TGCGCCAGCAGCCAAGTGGGACAGAATGAAAAACTGTTTTTT

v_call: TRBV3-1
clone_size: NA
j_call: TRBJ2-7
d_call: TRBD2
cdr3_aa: CASSQGLAGVGEQYF
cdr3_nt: TGTGCCAGCAGCCAGGGACTAGCGGGAGTGGGAGAGCAGTACTTC

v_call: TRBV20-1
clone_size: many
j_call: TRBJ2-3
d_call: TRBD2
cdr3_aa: CSARVGLAGGTDTQYF
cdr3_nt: TGCAGTGCTAGAGTGGGGCTAGCGGGGGGCACAGATACGCAGTATTTT

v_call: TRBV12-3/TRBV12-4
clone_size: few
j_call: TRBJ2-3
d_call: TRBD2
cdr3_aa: CASSFVAGGPDTQYF
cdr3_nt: TGTGCCAGCAGTTTTGTAGCGGGAGGGCCCGATACGCAGTATTTT

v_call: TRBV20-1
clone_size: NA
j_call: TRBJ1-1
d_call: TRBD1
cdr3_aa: CSAPGQGDTEAFF
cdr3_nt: TGCAGTGCCCCGGGACAGGGGGACACTGAAGCTTTCTTT

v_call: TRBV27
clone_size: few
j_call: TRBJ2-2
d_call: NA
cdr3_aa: CASMGRGWTGELFF
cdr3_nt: TGTGCCAGCATGGGTCGAGGGTGGACCGGGGAGCTGTTTTTT

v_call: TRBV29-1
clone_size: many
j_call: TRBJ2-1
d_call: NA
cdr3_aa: CSAGGLLDNEQFF
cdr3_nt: TGCAGCGCTGGGGGTCTACTGGACAATGAGCAGTTCTTC